This T cell receptor (beta chain) was found in a study of T cell clonotyping in hematopoietic cell transplantation (dated by TCRdb to the early 2020s). Concerning the study at large: Recipient samples taken before transplant were collected after cytoreduction. The study collected around 150 blood samples from 35 consecutive transplant recipients and their related donors. Recruitment of patients was conducted between late 2015 and January 2017, and follow-up was continued until late 2020 or death.

Explained via the paper, the time point label denotes: recipient sample about 28 days before transplant, after cytoreduction. Recipient blood was collected about 28 days before transplant and at days 30, 100 and 180 after transplant. Nuclei Lysis Solution was used to extract genomic DNA from fresh or cryopreserved unfractionated peripheral blood mononuclear cells. About this clone: This clone's antigen is unknown. The sample holds no much larger clone one base away, and base qualities are not on file.

The immunoSEQ assay, a bias-controlled multiplex PCR using V- and J-specific primers, was used to amplify TCR beta CDR3 regions from genomic DNA. In a second PCR step, a proprietary barcode and Illumina adapter sequences were attached to the CDR3 amplicons. An Illumina MiSeq instrument was used to sequence the CDR3 libraries. Turning to the authors' computational methods: immunoSEQ Analyzer 3.0 was used for export and quality control, with R Bioconductor and Immunarch used for downstream analyses. Only productive rearrangements within the normalized downsampled data set were used in the calculation of repertoire metrics. Pathologically expanded clonotypes were defined as those larger than 5 templates in the normalized cohort. The Inverse Simpson Index served as the measure of repertoire diversity. To capture all clonotypes, the CMV-specificity analyses were run on the non-normalized data set. Held by TCRdb, this immuneACCESS table contains in-frame sequences only and omits some clones. Under half of the omission traces to an unresolved V gene where checked; the cause of the rest is unknown. Clone size and V and J calls were adopted from that table, with D and trimming inferred from the DNA. This sample is represented by roughly 50,000 clones; over 75% of them were singletons. About 6.1% of the sample goes to the ten largest clones.

General findings and caveats noted by the study authors: The sample size was limited, and CD4 and CD8 repertoire contributions could not be separated because cells were not sorted. Recipient repertoires showed only a small fraction of overlap with donor repertoires, and over 97% appeared de novo at the given depth. After transplant, TCR diversity in recipients dropped, and pathologically expanded clonotypes increased progressively from day 30 to day 180. Broader posttransplant TCR repertoire diversity was predicted by donor and pretransplant recipient Inverse Simpson Index values.

This receptor was obtained from a man aged 60 to 69 with biphenotypic leukemia. Some clones in this sample may be carry-over from other donors' samples. Material: peripheral blood mononuclear cells, obtained before stem cell transplant.

The CDR3 has the sequence CASSLNNGGLNTEAFF. The DNA is TGTGCCAGCAGCTTAAATAACGGCGGTTTGAACACTGAAGCTTTCTTT. The sequence is built from TRBV7-2 and TRBJ1-1, with no reliable assignment of the D segment. Spanning cysteine to phenylalanine, the CDR3 consists of 16 amino acids. Just CDR3 DNA is preserved here, 48 bases in frame from base 1. Trimming at the junction amounts to 2 bases on V and 0 bases on J, and the germline ends lie 13 bases apart. Sequences SGHTA (CDR1) and FQGNSA (CDR2) are obtained from the germline V gene.